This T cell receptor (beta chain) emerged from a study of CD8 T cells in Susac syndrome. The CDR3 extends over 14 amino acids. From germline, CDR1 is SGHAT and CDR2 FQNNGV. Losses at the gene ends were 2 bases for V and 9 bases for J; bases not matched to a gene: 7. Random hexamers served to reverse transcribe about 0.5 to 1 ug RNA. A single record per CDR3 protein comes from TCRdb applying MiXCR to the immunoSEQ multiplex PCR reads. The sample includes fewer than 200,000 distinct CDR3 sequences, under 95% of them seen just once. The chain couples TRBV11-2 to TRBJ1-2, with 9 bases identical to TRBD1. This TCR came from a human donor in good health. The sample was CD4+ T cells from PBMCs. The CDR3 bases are TGTGCCAGCAGCTTAAAGGGGACAGGGAATCGCTACACCTTC. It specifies CASSLKGTGNRYTF.